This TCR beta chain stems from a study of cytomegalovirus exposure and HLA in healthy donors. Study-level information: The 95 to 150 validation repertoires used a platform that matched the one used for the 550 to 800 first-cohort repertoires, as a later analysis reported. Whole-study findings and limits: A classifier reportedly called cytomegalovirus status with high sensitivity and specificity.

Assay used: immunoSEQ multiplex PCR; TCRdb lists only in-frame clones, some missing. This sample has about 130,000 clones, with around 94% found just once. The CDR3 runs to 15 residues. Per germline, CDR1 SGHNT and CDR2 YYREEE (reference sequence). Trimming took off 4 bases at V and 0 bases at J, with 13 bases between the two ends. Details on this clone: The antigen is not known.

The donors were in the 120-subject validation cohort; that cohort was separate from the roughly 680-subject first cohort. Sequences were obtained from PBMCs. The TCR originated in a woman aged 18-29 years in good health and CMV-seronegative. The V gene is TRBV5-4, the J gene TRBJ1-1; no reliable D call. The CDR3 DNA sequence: TGTGCCAGCAGCCCGGCTGGACTAATGAACACTGAAGCTTTCTTT. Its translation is CASSPAGLMNTEAFF. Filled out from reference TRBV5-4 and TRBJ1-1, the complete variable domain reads ETGVTQSPTHLIKTRGQQVTLRCSSQSGHNTVSWYQQALGQGPQFIFQYYREEENGRGNFPPRFSGLQFPNYSSELNVNALELDDSALYLCASSPAGLMNTEAFFGQGTRLTVV.